Each of the 5 T cell receptor beta chains below was sequenced from the same sample in a study of T cells in Graves' hyperthyroidism and ophthalmopathy. TCR beta CDR3 regions were amplified from RNA. A first-round RT-PCR of the TCR CDR3 used the HTBI primer set. A single record per CDR3 protein comes from TCRdb applying MiXCR to the multiplex PCR reads. The repertoire holds around 720,000 distinct CDR3 sequences, with just over 35% as singletons. The material sequenced was blood. The receptors derive from a woman aged 35 to 49 with Graves' hyperthyroidism.

This chain connects TRBV29-1 to TRBJ1-5, with D maybe TRBD1 (5 bases). CDR3 length: 12 residues. Trimming stripped 4 bases from V and 5 bases from J, with 9 bases between. Per the germline V gene, CDR1 is SQVTM and CDR2 is ANQGSEA. CDR3 nucleotide sequence: TGCAGCGTTGTGTCCAGGGATCAGCCCCAGCATTTT. Its protein is CSVVSRDQPQHF.

This clonotype was counted many times. DNA of the CDR3: TGCAGTGCTAGGTCGACAGGGGTCTATGGCTACACCTTC. Protein sequence: CSARSTGVYGYTF. The chain employs TRBV20-1 and TRBJ1-2; 8 positions agree with TRBD1. Per germline, CDR1 DFQATT and CDR2 SNEGSKA (reference sequence). The CDR3 extends over 13 amino acids. V shed 3 bases, J shed 4 bases, and the junction held 4 bases outside the gene matches.

This clonotype was seen many times. V and J are TRBV20-1 and TRBJ1-2; maybe TRBD1 (5 bases). Germline V gene sequence: CDR1 DFQATT, CDR2 SNEGSKA (reference sequence). This CDR3 has 13 residues. Between the trimmed V and J ends, which lost 2 bases and 4 bases, there was a span of 11 bases. The CDR3 is CSARHQGGYGYTF. CDR3 nucleotide sequence: TGCAGTGCTAGACATCAGGGAGGCTATGGCTACACCTTC.

This rearrangement joins TRBV12-3 or TRBV12-4 to TRBJ1-5, with D tentatively TRBD1 (5 bases). The CDR3 is 19 amino acids. Trimming removed 4 bases at V and 7 bases at J, with 29 bases between. The CDR3 sequence is CASSSTTLTAWGEVQPQHF. The CDR3 DNA sequence: TGTGCCAGCAGTTCCACAACTTTGACAGCCTGGGGGGAGGTACAGCCCCAGCATTTT.

In this sample, this clonotype turned up a few times. This chain uses TRBV19 with TRBJ2-7, with D perhaps given as TRBD1 or TRBD2 (6 bases each). The germline V gene encodes CDR1 LNHDA and CDR2 SQIVND (reference sequence). The CDR3 runs 15 residues. Trimming pared 10 bases from V and 0 bases from J, leaving 19 bases between. CDR3: CANTPGGTNSYEQYF. CDR3 coding DNA: TGTGCCAACACCCCTGGCGGGACAAACTCCTACGAGCAGTACTTC.